One and the same sample provided the 22 T cell receptor beta chains below, sequenced in a study of human T cells and chemical hapten exposure. TCRdb re-derived calls from the RACE reads in MiXCR, one entry per CDR3 protein. Here the sample spans under 130,000 distinct CDR3 sequences, 30% to 35% being singletons. Time point given: patch test 3, about 24 weeks after DPC sensitization. Treatment described: therapeutic diphenylcyclopropenone sensitization with weekly scalp DPC. Sequenced material: whole blood, taken in connection with sensitization to the hapten diphenylcyclopropenone (DPC). The source of these receptors is a man between 35 and 55 years old with alopecia areata. Some clones in this sample may be carry-over from other donors' samples.

The chain combines TRBV9 with TRBJ2-3; D may be TRBD1 or TRBD2 (6 bases each). Germline CDR1 is SGDLS and CDR2 is YYNGEE. CDR3 length equals 15 residues. V lost 4 bases and J lost 4, with 16 bases in between. The CDR3 region is CASSTRGGGPDTQYF. The CDR3 bases are TGTGCCAGCAGCACTCGAGGGGGAGGCCCAGATACGCAGTATTTT.

The rearrangement uses TRBV29-1 and TRBJ2-2; 8 bases line up with TRBD2. The CDR3 is made up of 13 amino acids. Germline-derived CDR1 and CDR2 are SQVTM and ANQGSEA. V lost 4 bases, J lost 4 bases, and 2 bases stayed unmatched. The DNA of the CDR3 is TGCAGCGTTGTCGCGGGAGGCACCGGGGAGCTGTTTTTT. Protein sequence: CSVVAGGTGELFF.

V is TRBV11-1 and J is TRBJ1-1; a possible D gene is TRBD1 (5 bases). This CDR3 is 13 amino acids long. Germline V gene lookup returns CDR1 SGHAT and CDR2 FQDESV (reference sequence). The V and J ends lost 2 bases and 4 bases respectively, with 8 bases between them. CDR3 protein: CASSLWGSTEAFF. The CDR3, as DNA: TGTGCCAGCAGCTTATGGGGGAGCACTGAAGCTTTCTTT.

This clonotype was seen once. The chain carries TRBV3-1 and TRBJ2-1, with 12 bases that match TRBD1. Germline V lookup: CDR1 LGHDT, CDR2 YNNKEL (reference sequence). The trim removed 0 bases at V and 4 bases at J, leaving 4 bases unmatched. The CDR3 covers 17 residues. In DNA form, the CDR3 reads TGTGCCAGCAGCCAAGATGGGGGACAGGGGGCATACAATGAGCAGTTCTTC. Residues: CASSQDGGQGAYNEQFF.

This clonotype was observed a handful of times. The rearrangement joins TRBV4-2 to TRBJ2-1; TRBD2 aligns across 11 bases. Germline V gives CDR1 LGHNA, CDR2 YNFKEQ. V lost 2 bases and J lost 5; bases outside the gene matches: 11. This CDR3 is 18 amino acids long. For the CDR3, the DNA is TGTGCCAGCAGCCAATACTTCCTAGCGGGAGGCGGCCACAATGAGCAGTTCTTC. Protein: CASSQYFLAGGGHNEQFF.

The genes are TRBV20-1 and TRBJ2-3; no clear D. The CDR3 sequence is 11 residues long. Per germline, CDR1 DFQATT and CDR2 SNEGSKA (reference sequence). V was shortened by 3 bases and J by 4 bases, with 5 bases between the two germline ends. The CDR3 nucleotides are TGCAGTGCTAGTATCCCAGATACGCAGTATTTT. This encodes CSASIPDTQYF.

V and J are TRBV24-1 and TRBJ2-4; 7 nucleotides agree with TRBD1. Germline assignment: CDR1 KGHDR and CDR2 SFDVKD. Trimming at V came to 4 bases and at J to 0 bases, leaving 5 bases not matched to a gene. This CDR3 spans 16 amino acids. CDR3: CATSDSGQLAKNIQYF. DNA of the CDR3: TGTGCCACCAGTGACTCGGGACAGCTAGCCAAAAACATTCAGTACTTC.

V usage is TRBV6-1 and J usage is TRBJ2-3; D ambiguous. The CDR3 contains 15 residues. Germline CDR1 reads MNHNS; CDR2 reads SASEGT. Trimming shortened V by 4 bases and J by 0 bases, and 11 bases separated the two germline ends. The CDR3 DNA sequence: TGTGCCAGCAGTGCGGGCGGCACTAGCACAGATACGCAGTATTTT. Its translation: CASSAGGTSTDTQYF.

The chain links TRBV27 to TRBJ1-1; D may be TRBD1 (5 bases). Germline assignment: CDR1 MNHEY and CDR2 SMNVEV (reference sequence). Trimming shortened V by 1 base and J by 4 bases, and 22 bases separated the two germline ends. This CDR3 has 18 amino acids. This CDR3 is CASSLFERGQGGSTEAFF. DNA for the CDR3: TGTGCCAGCAGTTTATTCGAGCGAGGGCAGGGAGGCAGCACTGAAGCTTTCTTT.

This chain links TRBV29-1 with TRBJ1-1; perhaps TRBD1 as D (6 bases). Germline-derived CDR1 and CDR2 are SQVTM and ANQGSEA. Trimming removed 0 bases at V and 5 bases at J, with 13 bases between. The CDR3 contains 14 residues. The CDR3 sequence: CSVEDGRGWTEAFF. The CDR3 nucleotides are TGCAGCGTTGAAGATGGGAGGGGGTGGACTGAAGCTTTCTTT.

This sequence joins TRBV28 and TRBJ1-5; D gene uncertain. The CDR3 runs to 11 residues. Germline V CDR1 and CDR2: MDHEN, SYDVKM. The V gene lost 3 bases and the J gene lost 4 bases, with 1 base spanning the gap. CDR3 region: CASSFNQPQHF. The CDR3 nucleotides are TGTGCCAGCAGTTTTAATCAGCCCCAGCATTTT.

V is TRBV6-2 or TRBV6-3 and J is TRBJ2-1, with 12 bases identical to TRBD2. The CDR3 is 15 residues long. In germline, CDR1 is MNHEY, CDR2 SVGEGT. The ends lost 5 bases at V and 5 bases at J; junction bases unmatched: 4. In DNA, the CDR3 is TGTGCCAGCAGTGAACCTAGCGGGAGGGACAATGAGCAGTTCTTC. Translated: CASSEPSGRDNEQFF.

This clonotype appeared a few times. The V gene is TRBV20-1, the J gene TRBJ2-2; the D is unclear. The V end lost 5 bases, the J end lost 3 bases, and 10 bases lay between the germline ends. The CDR3 sequence is 13 residues long. Germline-derived CDR1 and CDR2 are DFQATT and SNEGSKA (reference sequence). The DNA for the CDR3 is TGCAGTGCTCCTGGGTCGGACACCGGGGAGCTGTTTTTT. It specifies CSAPGSDTGELFF.

The rearrangement uses TRBV6-1 and TRBJ2-7; D might be TRBD1 or TRBD2, each matching 5 bases. The V gene's germline CDR1 is MNHNS and CDR2 SASEGT. The V end lost 9 bases, the J end lost 3 bases, and 12 bases lay between the germline ends. The CDR3 extends over 12 amino acids. This chain's CDR3 is CASTRDDYEQYF. The DNA for the CDR3 is TGTGCCAGTACTCGGGACGACTACGAGCAGTACTTC.

V gene TRBV2 combines with J gene TRBJ2-3; TRBD2 matches at 8 bases. From germline, CDR1 is SNHLY and CDR2 FYNNEI. CDR3 length equals 15 residues. V was pared by 10 bases and J by 0 bases, with 9 bases of the junction left unmatched. The CDR3 sequence: CATQFASGSTDTQYF. In DNA form, the CDR3 reads TGTGCCACCCAGTTCGCTAGCGGGAGCACAGATACGCAGTATTTT. The whole variable domain, filled in from reference TRBV2 and TRBJ2-3, reads EPEVTQTPSHQVTQMGQEVILRCVPISNHLYFYWYRQILGQKVEFLVSFYNNEISEKSEIFDDQFSVERPDGSNFTLKIRSTKLEDSAMYFCATQFASGSTDTQYFGPGTRLTVL.

The gene calls are TRBV29-1 and TRBJ1-2; 11 bases match TRBD1. Trimming cost V 6 bases and J 5 bases; bases outside gene matches: 8. Germline values: CDR1 SQVTM, CDR2 ANQGSEA. The CDR3 runs to 14 residues. The CDR3 region has the DNA TGCAGCGTGGACCCGGGACAGGGGGTTTATGGCTACACCTTC. Its translation is CSVDPGQGVYGYTF.

The chain employs TRBV6-1 and TRBJ2-3; TRBD2 aligns across 9 bases. The CDR3 loop spans 15 amino acids. The germline V gene has CDR1 MNHNS and CDR2 SASEGT. Germline trimming cut 5 bases from V and 3 bases from J; bases unmatched to any gene: 6. Here the CDR3 reads CASSSLSGSTDTQYF. The CDR3 bases are TGTGCCAGCAGTTCTCTTAGCGGGAGTACAGATACGCAGTATTTT.

The chain employs TRBV20-1 and TRBJ2-3; D remains ambiguous. CDR3 length: 13 amino acids. CDR1 and CDR2 (germline): DFQATT, SNEGSKA (reference sequence). V dropped 5 bases and J dropped 5 bases, with 14 bases sitting between them. The CDR3 DNA reads TGCAGTGCTGTGAGAGGCATGGGAGATACGCAGTATTTT. It encodes CSAVRGMGDTQYF.

This clonotype was picked up one time. This chain uses TRBV29-1 with TRBJ1-2; D is ambiguous. This CDR3 spans 13 amino acids. Deletions cut 0 bases from V and 6 bases from J, with 11 bases between. Germline assignment: CDR1 SQVTM and CDR2 ANQGSEA. DNA of the CDR3: TGCAGCGTTGAAGAATGGGTTCGGAATGGCTACACCTTC. This translates into CSVEEWVRNGYTF. The full variable domain, completed using reference TRBV29-1 and TRBJ1-2, is SAVISQKPSRDICQRGTSLTIQCQVDSQVTMMFWYRQQPGQSLTLIATANQGSEATYESGFVIDKFPISRPNLTFSTLTVSNMSPEDSSIYLCSVEEWVRNGYTFGSGTRLTVV.

V and J are TRBV7-9 and TRBJ1-1; D is unclear. Germline V gene lookup returns CDR1 SEHNR and CDR2 FQNEAQ (reference sequence). V was trimmed by 6 bases and J by 3 bases, leaving 17 bases between them. This CDR3 region has 15 residues. CDR3 nucleotide sequence: TGTGCCAGCAGTTCTAGACGGACTTTTGACACTGAAGCTTTCTTT. This codes for CASSSRRTFDTEAFF.

This clonotype was recorded only once. This chain joins TRBV6-5 and TRBJ2-1; 10 bases match TRBD2. The V gene's germline CDR1 is MNHEY and CDR2 SVGAGI. The V and J ends lost 6 bases and 9 bases, in that order; junction bases with no gene match: 14. CDR3 size: 16 residues. The CDR3 sequence: CASSRQGSSGRSEQFF. CDR3 sequence (DNA): TGTGCCAGCAGCCGACAGGGAAGTAGCGGGAGGTCTGAGCAGTTCTTC.

The rearrangement links TRBV28 to TRBJ1-2; 7 nucleotides agree with TRBD1. V shed 2 bases and J 3 bases; nucleotides not matched to a gene: 9. This CDR3 is built from 16 residues. Germline V CDR1 and CDR2: MDHEN, SYDVKM. CDR3 bases: TGTGCCAGCAGTTTAAGGGGCCCAGGGGGAGACTATGGCTACACCTTC. Its protein product is CASSLRGPGGDYGYTF.